The 17 T cell receptor beta chains in this list originate from one sample, sequenced in a study of graft-versus-host responses after intestinal transplantation. Repertoires were generated with immunoSEQ multiplex PCR, while TCRdb's copy carries only in-frame clones and drops some. The sample has approximately 37,000 clones, under 90% seen once. This specimen was PBMCs, taken around 280 days after transplant. The origin of the receptors is a human patient who received an intestinal transplant, so some T cells may come from the graft donor.

With regard to this clone: Other DNA sequences in this sample translate to the same CDR3. The CDR3 here is CAHGRGGGEQYF. The CDR3, as DNA: TGTGCCCATGGCCGGGGAGGGGGGGAGCAGTACTTC. The chain has TRBV30 and TRBJ2-7; D possibly corresponds to TRBD2 (7 bases). Germline loops: CDR1 GTSNPN, CDR2 SVGIG (reference sequence). Between the trimmed V and J ends, which lost 8 bases and 7 bases, there was a span of 18 bases. The CDR3 length is 12 residues.

This sequence joins TRBV9 and TRBJ2-6; 10 bases map to TRBD2. CDR1 is SGDLS, CDR2 YYNGEE, per germline. The CDR3 is made up of 18 amino acids. With V trimmed by 4 bases and J by 3 bases, 10 bases remained unmatched. The CDR3 DNA follows: TGTGCCAGCAGCCCTCAGCGGGGGGGCCTACTTGGGGCCAACGTCCTGACTTTC. Its protein is CASSPQRGGLLGANVLTF.

The CDR3 sequence: CASSQRGGQSGYTF. The CDR3 DNA reads TGCGCCAGCAGCCAAAGGGGGGGGCAGAGTGGCTACACCTTC. The chain recombines TRBV4-3 with TRBJ1-2, with TRBD1 as a possible D gene (6 bases). CDR3 length: 14 amino acids. Germline lookup yields CDR1 LGHNA and CDR2 YSLEER. V lost 2 bases and J lost 7, with 14 bases in between.

J is TRBJ1-1 and V is TRBV30; 7 positions match TRBD1. The CDR3 runs to 14 residues. The germline CDR1 and CDR2 sequences are GTSNPN and SVGIG (reference sequence). The trim removed 2 bases at V and 11 bases at J, leaving 14 bases unmatched. CDR3 DNA: TGTGCCTGGAGTCCCAAGAACAGGGGATTGAAGGCTTTCTTT. Translating gives CAWSPKNRGLKAFF.

The rearrangement links TRBV7-8 to TRBJ2-7; tentative D call: TRBD1 (5 bases). Germline CDR1 is SGHVS and CDR2 is FQNEAQ. V dropped 0 bases and J dropped 6 bases, with 18 bases sitting between them. This CDR3 has 16 amino acids. The chain's CDR3 is CASSLAHRSPSREQYF. CDR3 DNA: TGTGCCAGCAGCTTAGCACACAGGTCACCTTCTCGCGAGCAGTACTTC.

V and J are TRBV25-1 and TRBJ1-3; the match to TRBD1 covers 7 bases. This CDR3 has 16 amino acids. V lost 4 bases and J lost 0; bases outside the gene matches: 6. Germline V gene data show CDR1 as MGHDK and CDR2 as SYGVNS. The CDR3 DNA is TGTGCCAGCAGTGGTTGGGGACAGATCTCTGGAAACACCATATATTTT. Its protein is CASSGWGQISGNTIYF.

The gene calls are TRBV7-3 and TRBJ2-5; 7 bases align to TRBD2. The CDR3 sequence is 13 residues long. Germline CDR1 and CDR2: SGHTA and FQGTGA. Trimming at V came to 5 bases and at J to 5 bases, leaving 5 bases not matched to a gene. The CDR3 sequence: CASSTGTTETQYF. The CDR3 region has the DNA TGTGCCAGCAGCACTGGGACTACGGAGACCCAGTACTTC.

This chain links TRBV5-4 with TRBJ2-2; no definite D call. Deletions cut 0 bases from V and 5 bases from J, with 11 bases between. The CDR3 has 15 residues. Per germline, CDR1 SGHNT and CDR2 YYREEE (reference sequence). The CDR3 region is CASSLGQVLTGELFF. The CDR3 DNA reads TGTGCCAGCAGCTTGGGGCAGGTTCTGACCGGGGAGCTGTTTTTT.

V gene TRBV6-1 combines with J gene TRBJ1-5; tentative D call: TRBD1 (6 bases). The CDR3 has 15 amino acids. Per germline, CDR1 MNHNS and CDR2 SASEGT. Trimming took 7 bases from V and 7 from J, leaving 20 bases between them. The CDR3 spells CASTRGGRSRQPQHF. The CDR3 DNA reads as TGTGCCAGCACCCGAGGGGGAAGAAGCCGCCAGCCCCAGCATTTT.

This chain uses TRBV7-9 with TRBJ2-3, with D possibly matching TRBD2 (6 bases). Germline-derived CDR1 and CDR2 are SEHNR and FQNEAQ (reference sequence). V lost 1 base to trimming and J lost 0 bases, with 8 bases between them. CDR3 length: 15 amino acids. The CDR3 bases are TGTGCCAGCAGCTTAGAGGGACTGAGCACAGATACGCAGTATTTT. The encoded protein is CASSLEGLSTDTQYF. Variable domain in full (rest from reference TRBV7-9 and TRBJ2-3): DTGVSQNPRHKITKRGQNVTFRCDPISEHNRLYWYRQTLGQGPEFLTYFQNEAQLEKSRLLSDRFSAERPKGSFSTLEIQRTEQGDSAMYLCASSLEGLSTDTQYFGPGTRLTVL.

The rearrangement joins TRBV7-9 to TRBJ1-2; 8 bases agree with TRBD1. The CDR3 loop spans 14 amino acids. J was trimmed by 5 bases and V by 5 bases; bases with no gene match: 7. From germline, CDR1 is SEHNR and CDR2 FQNEAQ (reference sequence). The DNA of the CDR3 is TGTGCCAGCAGCCCGGCCAGGGGGCGATATGGCTACACCTTC. It is translated as CASSPARGRYGYTF.

This chain joins TRBV6-5 and TRBJ1-5; D is possibly TRBD1 (5 bases). Deletions cut 3 bases from V and 5 bases from J, with 8 bases between. Germline values: CDR1 MNHEY, CDR2 SVGAGI. This CDR3 is built from 13 residues. This CDR3 is CASSYQGDQPQHF. CDR3 bases: TGTGCCAGCAGTTATCAGGGTGATCAGCCCCAGCATTTT.

The chain employs TRBV27 and TRBJ1-2; no clear D gene. Deletions cut 2 bases from V and 6 bases from J, with 16 bases between. The CDR3 is 15 residues long. Germline assignment: CDR1 MNHEY and CDR2 SMNVEV (reference sequence). The CDR3 nucleotides are TGTGCCAGCAGTTTAAACCCCCCCGGGAGGGATGGCTACACCTTC. Its translation: CASSLNPPGRDGYTF.

CDR3 amino acids: CASSPLTSGGYEQYF. CDR3 DNA: TGCGCCAGCAGTCCCCTGACTAGCGGGGGTTACGAGCAGTACTTC. The genes are TRBV10-2 and TRBJ2-7, with 12 bases matching TRBD2. Germline CDR1 is WSHSY and CDR2 is SAAADI. The CDR3 runs 15 residues. Germline trimming cut 5 bases from V and 4 bases from J; bases unmatched to any gene: 6.

The chain combines TRBV7-6 with TRBJ1-6; possibly TRBD1 for D (5 bases). Germline loops: CDR1 SGHVS, CDR2 FNYEAQ. Trimming pared 1 base from V and 8 bases from J, leaving 12 bases between. This CDR3 is built from 15 residues. The CDR3 DNA reads TGTGCCAGCAGCTTAGACGGGGCGGGGCATTCACCCCTCCACTTT. It translates to CASSLDGAGHSPLHF.

The chain combines TRBV11-2 with TRBJ2-7; TRBD2 agrees at 8 bases. The V gene's germline CDR1 is SGHAT and CDR2 FQNNGV. The CDR3 is 14 residues long. J was trimmed by 3 bases and V by 8 bases; bases with no gene match: 9. The CDR3 loop is CASALGTRIYEQYF. DNA of the CDR3: TGTGCCAGCGCTCTTGGGACTAGAATCTACGAGCAGTACTTC. Full variable domain (outside the CDR3, taken from reference TRBV11-2 and TRBJ2-7): EAGVAQSPRYKIIEKRQSVAFWCNPISGHATLYWYQQILGQGPKLLIQFQNNGVVDDSQLPKDRFSAERLKGVDSTLKIQPAKLEDSAVYLCASALGTRIYEQYFGPGTRLTVT.

V gene TRBV29-1 combines with J gene TRBJ2-1, with TRBD1 identical over 11 bases. V was pared by 6 bases and J by 7 bases, with 14 bases of the junction left unmatched. CDR1 and CDR2 from the germline V gene are SQVTM and ANQGSEA. This CDR3 comprises 16 residues. CDR3 nucleotide sequence: TGCAGCGTCGTTGGCTTCCGGGACAGGGGGTGGAATGAGCAGTTCTTC. It translates to CSVVGFRDRGWNEQFF.